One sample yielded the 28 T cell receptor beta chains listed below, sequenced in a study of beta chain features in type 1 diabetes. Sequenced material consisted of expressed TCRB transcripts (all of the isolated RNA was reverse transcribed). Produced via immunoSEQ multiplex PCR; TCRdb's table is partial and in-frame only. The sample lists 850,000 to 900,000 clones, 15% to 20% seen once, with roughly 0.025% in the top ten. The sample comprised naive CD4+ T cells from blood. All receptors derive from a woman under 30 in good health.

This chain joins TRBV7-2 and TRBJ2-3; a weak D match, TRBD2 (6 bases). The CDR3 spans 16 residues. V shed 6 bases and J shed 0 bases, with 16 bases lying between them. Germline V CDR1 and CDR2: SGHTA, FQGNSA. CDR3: CASRAQPSGSTDTQYF. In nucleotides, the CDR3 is TGTGCCAGCAGAGCCCAGCCGAGCGGGAGCACAGATACGCAGTATTTT.

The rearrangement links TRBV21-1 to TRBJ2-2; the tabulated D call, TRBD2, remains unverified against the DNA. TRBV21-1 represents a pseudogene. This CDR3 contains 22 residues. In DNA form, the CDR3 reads TGTGCCAGCAGCAAAGACCACCGATGCTGGGCAGCGGGAGGCCGGAACACCGGGGAGCTGTTTTTT. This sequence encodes CASSKDHRCWAAGGRNTGELFF.

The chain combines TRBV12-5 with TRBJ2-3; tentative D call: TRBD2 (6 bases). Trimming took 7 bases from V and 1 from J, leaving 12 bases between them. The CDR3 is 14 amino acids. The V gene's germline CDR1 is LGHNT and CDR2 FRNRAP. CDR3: CASAPGLGTDTQYF. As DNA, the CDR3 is TGTGCTAGTGCCCCGGGACTCGGCACAGATACGCAGTATTTT.

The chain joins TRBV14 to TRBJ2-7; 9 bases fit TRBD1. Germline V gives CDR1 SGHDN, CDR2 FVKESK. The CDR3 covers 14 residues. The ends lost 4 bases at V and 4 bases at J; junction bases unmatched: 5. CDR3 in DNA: TGTGCCAGCAGCCCATCCGGGACAGGGTACGAGCAGTACTTC. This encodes CASSPSGTGYEQYF.

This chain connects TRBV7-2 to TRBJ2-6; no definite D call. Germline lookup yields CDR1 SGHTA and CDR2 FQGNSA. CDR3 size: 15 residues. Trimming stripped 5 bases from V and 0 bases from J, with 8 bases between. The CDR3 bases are TGTGCCAGCAGCCGTTTAGCCTCTGGGGCCAACGTCCTGACTTTC. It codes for CASSRLASGANVLTF.

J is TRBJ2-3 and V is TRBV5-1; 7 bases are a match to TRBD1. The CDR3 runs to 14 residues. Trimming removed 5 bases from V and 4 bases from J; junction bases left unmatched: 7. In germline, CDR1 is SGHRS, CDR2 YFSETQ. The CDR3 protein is CASRRDSHSDTQYF. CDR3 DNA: TGCGCCAGCAGGAGGGACAGTCACTCAGATACGCAGTATTTT. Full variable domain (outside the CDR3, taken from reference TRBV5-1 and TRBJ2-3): KAGVTQTPRYLIKTRGQQVTLSCSPISGHRSVSWYQQTPGQGLQFLFEYFSETQRNKGNFPGRFSGRQFSNSRSEMNVSTLELGDSALYLCASRRDSHSDTQYFGPGTRLTVL.

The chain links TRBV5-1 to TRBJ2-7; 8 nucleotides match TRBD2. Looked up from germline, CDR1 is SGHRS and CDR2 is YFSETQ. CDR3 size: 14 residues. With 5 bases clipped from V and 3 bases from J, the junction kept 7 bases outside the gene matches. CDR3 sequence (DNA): TGCGCCAGCAGTCACGGGGGGGCCAACTACGAGCAGTACTTC. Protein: CASSHGGANYEQYF.

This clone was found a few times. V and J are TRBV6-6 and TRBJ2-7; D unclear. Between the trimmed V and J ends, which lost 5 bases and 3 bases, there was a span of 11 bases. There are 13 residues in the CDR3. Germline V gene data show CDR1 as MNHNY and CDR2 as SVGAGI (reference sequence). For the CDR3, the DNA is TGTGCCAGCAGTCTGGGTAGCCACTACGAGCAGTACTTC. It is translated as CASSLGSHYEQYF.

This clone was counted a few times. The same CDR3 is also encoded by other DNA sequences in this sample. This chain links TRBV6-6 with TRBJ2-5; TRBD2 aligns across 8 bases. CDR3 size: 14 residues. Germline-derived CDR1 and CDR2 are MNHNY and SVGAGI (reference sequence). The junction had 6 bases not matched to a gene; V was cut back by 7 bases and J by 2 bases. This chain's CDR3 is CASTPGGIQETQYF. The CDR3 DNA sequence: TGTGCCAGCACCCCGGGGGGGATTCAAGAGACCCAGTACTTC.

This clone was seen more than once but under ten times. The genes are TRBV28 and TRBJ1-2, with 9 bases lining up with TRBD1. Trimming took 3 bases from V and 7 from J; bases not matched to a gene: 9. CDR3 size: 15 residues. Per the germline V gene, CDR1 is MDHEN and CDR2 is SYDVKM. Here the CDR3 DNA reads TGTGCCAGCAGTTTCCCGGGACAGGGAAAAGGTGGCTACACCTTC. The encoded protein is CASSFPGQGKGGYTF.

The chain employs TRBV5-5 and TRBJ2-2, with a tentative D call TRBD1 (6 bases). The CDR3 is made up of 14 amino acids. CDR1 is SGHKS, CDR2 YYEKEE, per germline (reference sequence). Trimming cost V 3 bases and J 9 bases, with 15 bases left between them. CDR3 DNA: TGTGCCAGCAGCTATGGGGGCTGGGATCGGGAGCTGTTTTTT. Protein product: CASSYGGWDRELFF.

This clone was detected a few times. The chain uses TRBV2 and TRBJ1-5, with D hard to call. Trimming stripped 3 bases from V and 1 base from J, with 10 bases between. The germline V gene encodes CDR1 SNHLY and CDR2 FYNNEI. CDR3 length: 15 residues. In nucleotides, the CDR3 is TGTGCCAGCAGTGACGGCGGGGTAAGCAATCAGCCCCAGCATTTT. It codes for CASSDGGVSNQPQHF.

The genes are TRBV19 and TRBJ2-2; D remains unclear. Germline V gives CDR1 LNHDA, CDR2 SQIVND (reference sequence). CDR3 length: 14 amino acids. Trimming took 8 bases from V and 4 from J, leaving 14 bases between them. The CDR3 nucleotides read TGTGCCAGTCAAGTTGCGTTTGGCACCGGGGAGCTGTTTTTT. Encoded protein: CASQVAFGTGELFF.

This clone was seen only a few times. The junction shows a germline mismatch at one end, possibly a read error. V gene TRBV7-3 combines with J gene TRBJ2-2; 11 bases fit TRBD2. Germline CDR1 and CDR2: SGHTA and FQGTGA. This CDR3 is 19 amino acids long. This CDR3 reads CASTLIAGGSVPNTGELFF. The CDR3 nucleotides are TGTGCCAGCACCTTAATAGCGGGAGGGTCCGTACCGAACACCGGGGAGCTGTTTTTT.

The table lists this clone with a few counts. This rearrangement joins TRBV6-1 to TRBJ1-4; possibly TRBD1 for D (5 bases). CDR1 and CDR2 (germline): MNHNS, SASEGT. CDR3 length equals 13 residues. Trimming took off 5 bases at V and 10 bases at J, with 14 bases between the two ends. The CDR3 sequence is CASSTPGHRKLFF. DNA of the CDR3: TGTGCCAGCAGTACCCCGGGGCACCGAAAACTGTTTTTT.

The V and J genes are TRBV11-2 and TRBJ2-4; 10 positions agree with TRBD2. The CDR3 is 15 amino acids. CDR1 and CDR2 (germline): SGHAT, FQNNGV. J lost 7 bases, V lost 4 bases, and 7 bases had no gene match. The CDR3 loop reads CASSSLAGEANIQYF. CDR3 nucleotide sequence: TGTGCCAGCAGCTCCCTAGCGGGAGAGGCGAACATTCAGTACTTC.

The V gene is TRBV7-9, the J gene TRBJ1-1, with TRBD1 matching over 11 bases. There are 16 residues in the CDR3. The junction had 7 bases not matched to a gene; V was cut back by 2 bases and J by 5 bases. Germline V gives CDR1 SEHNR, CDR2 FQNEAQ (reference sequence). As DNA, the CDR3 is TGTGCCAGCAGCTTAAGGACAGGGGGCGCTTCGACTGAAGCTTTCTTT. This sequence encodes CASSLRTGGASTEAFF.

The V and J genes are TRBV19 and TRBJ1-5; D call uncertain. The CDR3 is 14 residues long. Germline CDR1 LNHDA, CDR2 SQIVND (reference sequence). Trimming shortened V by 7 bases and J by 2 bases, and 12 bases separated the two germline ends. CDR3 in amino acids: CASKVGRGNQPQHF. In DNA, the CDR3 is TGTGCCAGTAAGGTGGGGAGAGGCAATCAGCCCCAGCATTTT.

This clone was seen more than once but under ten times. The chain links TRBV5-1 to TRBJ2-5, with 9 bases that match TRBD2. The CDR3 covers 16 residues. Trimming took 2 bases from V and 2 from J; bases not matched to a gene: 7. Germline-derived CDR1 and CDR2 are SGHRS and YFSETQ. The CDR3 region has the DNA TGCGCCAGCAGCTTTTCTAATAGCGGGGGACAAGAGACCCAGTACTTC. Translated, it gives CASSFSNSGGQETQYF.

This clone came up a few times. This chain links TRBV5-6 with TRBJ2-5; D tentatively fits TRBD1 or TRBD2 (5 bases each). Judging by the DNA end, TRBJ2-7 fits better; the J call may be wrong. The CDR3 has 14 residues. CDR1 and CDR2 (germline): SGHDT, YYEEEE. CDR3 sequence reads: CASSLRGFNYEQYF. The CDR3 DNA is TGTGCCAGCAGCTTACGGGGCTTTAACTACGAGCAGTACTTC.

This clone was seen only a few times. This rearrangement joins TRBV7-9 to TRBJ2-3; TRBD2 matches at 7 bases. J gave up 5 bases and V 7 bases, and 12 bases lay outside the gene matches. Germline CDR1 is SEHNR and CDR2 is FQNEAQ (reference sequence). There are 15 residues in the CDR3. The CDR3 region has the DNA TGTGCCAGCAACATCGTGGCGGGAGCGGGAGATACGCAGTATTTT. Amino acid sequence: CASNIVAGAGDTQYF.

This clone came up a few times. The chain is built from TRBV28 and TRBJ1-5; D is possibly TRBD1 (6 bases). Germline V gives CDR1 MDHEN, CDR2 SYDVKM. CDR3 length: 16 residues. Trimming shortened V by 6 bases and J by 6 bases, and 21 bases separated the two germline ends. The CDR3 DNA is TGTGCCAGCAGGACCCTCCGCACCGGGGGCCTTCAGCCCCAGCATTTT. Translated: CASRTLRTGGLQPQHF.

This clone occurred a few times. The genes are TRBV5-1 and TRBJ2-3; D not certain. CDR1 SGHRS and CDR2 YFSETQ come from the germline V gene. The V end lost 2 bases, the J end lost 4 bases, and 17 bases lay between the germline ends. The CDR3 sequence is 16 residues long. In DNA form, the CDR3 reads TGCGCCAGCAGCTTTACTACAGCCTCATTGGCAGATACGCAGTATTTT. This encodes CASSFTTASLADTQYF.

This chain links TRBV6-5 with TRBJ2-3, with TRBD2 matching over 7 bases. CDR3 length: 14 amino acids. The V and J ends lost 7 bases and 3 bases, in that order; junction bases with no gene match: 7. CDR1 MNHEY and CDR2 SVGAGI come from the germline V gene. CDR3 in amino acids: CASNLLAETDTQYF. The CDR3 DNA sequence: TGTGCCAGCAATCTCCTAGCGGAAACAGATACGCAGTATTTT.

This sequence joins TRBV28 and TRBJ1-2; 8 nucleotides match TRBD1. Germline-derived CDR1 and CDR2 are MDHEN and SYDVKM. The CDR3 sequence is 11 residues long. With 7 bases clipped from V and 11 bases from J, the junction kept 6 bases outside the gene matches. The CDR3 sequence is CASTGQGVYTF. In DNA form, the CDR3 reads TGTGCCAGCACCGGACAGGGAGTTTACACCTTC.

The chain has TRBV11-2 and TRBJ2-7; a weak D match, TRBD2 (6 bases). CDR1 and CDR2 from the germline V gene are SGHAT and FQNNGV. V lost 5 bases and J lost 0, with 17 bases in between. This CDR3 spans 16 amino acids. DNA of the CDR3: TGTGCCAGCAGCCCAAGACTAGTGGGGAGCTCCTACGAGCAGTACTTC. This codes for CASSPRLVGSSYEQYF.

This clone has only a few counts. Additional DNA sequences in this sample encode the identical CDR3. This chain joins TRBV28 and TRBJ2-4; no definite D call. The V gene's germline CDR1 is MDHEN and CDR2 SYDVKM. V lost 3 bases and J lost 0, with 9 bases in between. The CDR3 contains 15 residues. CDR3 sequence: CASSLGSLAKNIQYF. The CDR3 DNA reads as TGTGCCAGCAGTTTGGGGTCCCTAGCCAAAAACATTCAGTACTTC.

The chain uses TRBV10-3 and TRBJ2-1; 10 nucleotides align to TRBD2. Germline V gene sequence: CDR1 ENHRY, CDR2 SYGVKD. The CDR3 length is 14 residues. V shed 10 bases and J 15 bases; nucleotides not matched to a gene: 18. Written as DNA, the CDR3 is TGTGCCACCGAGGGGACTAGCGCTAGGGGGGGGCCGTTCTTC. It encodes CATEGTSARGGPFF.